The clone carrying this T cell receptor beta chain was detected a few times. No antigen is known for it. Germline and junction disagree at one end, which may indicate a read error. Distinct nucleotide sequences in the sample also encode this CDR3. In the study's own analysis: What underpinned the distant-metastasis classifier for papillary thyroid cancer was the set of CDR3 differences across clinicopathological groups. TCRdb re-analyzed the PCR reads through MiXCR. TCRdb, not the authors, supplied the V and J calls. Counted here are about 40,000 clones, about an eighth occurring once; the ten biggest clones make up less than 25%. The data stem from a study of metastatic and nonmetastatic thyroid tumors. Study summary: Repertoires from malignant and benign thyroid patients were compared across blood and tumor or nodule tissue.

No treatment of any kind had been given to any patient before thyroid surgery. Whole-study findings and limits: It was reported that TCR beta diversity was significantly higher in malignant thyroid tumors than benign nodules, in blood and tumor.

The TCR sequence derives from a female donor with papillary thyroid cancer or a benign thyroid nodule (not recorded which). Some clones in this sample may be carry-over from other donors' samples. The sample comprised blood.

The CDR3: CASSLVGGYTF. CDR3 sequence (DNA): TGTGCCAGCAGTTTGGTTGGGGGATACACATTC. This chain links TRBV12-3 or TRBV12-4 with TRBJ1-2; tentatively, D is TRBD1 (5 bases). The CDR3 has 11 amino acids.